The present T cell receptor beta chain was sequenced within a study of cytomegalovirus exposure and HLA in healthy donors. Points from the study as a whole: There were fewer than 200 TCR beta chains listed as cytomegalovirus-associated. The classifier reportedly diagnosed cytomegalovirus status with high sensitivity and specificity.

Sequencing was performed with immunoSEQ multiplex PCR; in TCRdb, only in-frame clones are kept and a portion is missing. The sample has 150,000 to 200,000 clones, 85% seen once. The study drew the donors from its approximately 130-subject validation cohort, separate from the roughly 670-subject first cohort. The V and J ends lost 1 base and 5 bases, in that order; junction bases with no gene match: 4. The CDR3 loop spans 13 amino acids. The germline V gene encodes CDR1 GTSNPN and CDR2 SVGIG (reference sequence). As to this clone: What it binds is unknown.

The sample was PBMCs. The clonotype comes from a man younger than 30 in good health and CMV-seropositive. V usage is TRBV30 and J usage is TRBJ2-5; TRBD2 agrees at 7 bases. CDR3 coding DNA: TGTGCCTGGAGTGGGGGGGGAAGGGAGACCCAGTACTTC. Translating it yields CAWSGGGRETQYF.